These 25 T cell receptor beta chains were sequenced from one sample in a study of blood T cell repertoires in COVID-19. Clones were read by immunoSEQ multiplex PCR, and TCRdb kept only the in-frame ones, dropping some. The profile covers about 320,000 clones, with around 85% appearing a single time and about 1.9% taken by the ten largest. The sequenced material came from PBMCs or T cells enriched from blood (not recorded which). These receptors came from a woman in her thirties who had been exposed to COVID-19.

The J gene is TRBJ2-1, the V gene TRBV11-2; 12 bases line up with TRBD2. Germline loops: CDR1 SGHAT, CDR2 FQNNGV. The CDR3 has 14 residues. With 4 bases clipped from V and 9 bases from J, the junction kept 4 bases outside the gene matches. The CDR3 nucleotides read TGTGCCAGCAGCTCTAGCGGGGGGGCGGGTGAGCAGTTCTTC. It is translated as CASSSSGGAGEQFF.

The CDR3 sequence is CAWRGTGLSYEQYF. CDR3 nucleotides: TGTGCCTGGAGGGGGACAGGGCTCTCCTACGAGCAGTACTTC. The V call is TRBV30, the J call TRBJ2-7, with 9 bases lining up with TRBD1. The CDR3 spans 14 residues. J lost 0 bases, V lost 3 bases, and 3 bases had no gene match. Per germline, CDR1 GTSNPN and CDR2 SVGIG (reference sequence).

This clone was detected once. The CDR3 region has the DNA TGTGCCAGCAGCGGAGAGCCGGGACTCGGAAACACCATATATTTT. Its protein is CASSGEPGLGNTIYF. The rearrangement uses TRBV11-1 and TRBJ1-3; D might be TRBD1 (5 bases). CDR3 size: 15 residues. The V and J ends lost 5 bases and 4 bases respectively, with 15 bases between them. Germline values: CDR1 SGHAT, CDR2 FQDESV (reference sequence). Looking up the rest from reference TRBV11-1 and TRBJ1-3 gives the full variable domain: EAEVAQSPRYKITEKSQAVAFWCDPISGHATLYWYRQILGQGPELLVQFQDESVVDDSQLPKDRFSAERLKGVDSTLKIQPAELGDSAMYLCASSGEPGLGNTIYFGEGSWLTVV.

This sequence joins TRBV5-8 and TRBJ1-5; D possibly corresponds to TRBD1 (5 bases). The CDR3 contains 13 residues. The V end lost 3 bases, the J end lost 12 bases, and 16 bases lay between the germline ends. Looked up from germline, CDR1 is SGHTS and CDR2 is YDEGEE. The CDR3 coding sequence is TGTGCCAGCAGCTCACTGCAGGGATCAGACCAGCATTTT. Translated, it gives CASSSLQGSDQHF.

The V and J genes are TRBV5-5 and TRBJ2-5; D gene unclear. CDR1 and CDR2 from the germline V gene are SGHKS and YYEKEE (reference sequence). This CDR3 is built from 16 residues. V was shortened by 4 bases and J by 0 bases, with 16 bases between the two germline ends. The CDR3 nucleotides read TGTGCCAGCAGCCTAAGCCCTCAGGTGTACCAAGAGACCCAGTACTTC. This encodes CASSLSPQVYQETQYF.

V and J are TRBV5-1 and TRBJ1-2; D may be TRBD1 (6 bases). The CDR3 loop spans 14 amino acids. The germline V and J ends were trimmed by 3 bases and 6 bases, with 15 bases remaining between them. CDR1 SGHRS and CDR2 YFSETQ come from the germline V gene. The CDR3 loop is CASSSIPGQDGYTF. CDR3 nucleotides: TGCGCCAGCAGCTCGATACCGGGACAAGATGGCTACACCTTC.

The chain is built from TRBV2 and TRBJ1-2; TRBD1 matches at 7 bases. Germline V CDR1 and CDR2: SNHLY, FYNNEI. This CDR3 is 15 amino acids long. V lost 3 bases and J lost 4; bases outside the gene matches: 8. In nucleotides, the CDR3 is TGTGCCAGCAGTGAGAGGCAGGGGGGCGGCTATGGCTACACCTTC. Translating it yields CASSERQGGGYGYTF.

The chain uses TRBV27 and TRBJ2-1; D perhaps matches TRBD2 (5 bases). Per the germline V gene, CDR1 is MNHEY and CDR2 is SMNVEV (reference sequence). This CDR3 has 15 residues. Trimming took off 6 bases at V and 0 bases at J, with 12 bases between the two ends. CDR3 protein: CASSSSRSSYNEQFF. DNA of the CDR3: TGTGCCAGCAGCTCTAGCAGAAGCTCCTACAATGAGCAGTTCTTC.

V usage is TRBV19 and J usage is TRBJ2-1; tentative D call: TRBD2 (5 bases). Looked up from germline, CDR1 is LNHDA and CDR2 is SQIVND (reference sequence). There are 12 residues in the CDR3. Deletions cut 5 bases from V and 8 bases from J, with 10 bases between. CDR3 coding DNA: TGTGCCAGTAGTGCGTCACTAGATGAGCAGTTCTTC. Residues: CASSASLDEQFF.

The chain links TRBV5-4 to TRBJ2-2; D gene ambiguous. The V end lost 6 bases, the J end lost 2 bases, and 14 bases lay between the germline ends. The CDR3 runs 15 residues. Germline assignment: CDR1 SGHNT and CDR2 YYREEE (reference sequence). The CDR3 is CASTYLGRNTGELFF. For the CDR3, the DNA is TGTGCCAGCACCTACTTGGGCCGTAACACCGGGGAGCTGTTTTTT. Filled out from reference TRBV5-4 and TRBJ2-2, the complete variable domain reads ETGVTQSPTHLIKTRGQQVTLRCSSQSGHNTVSWYQQALGQGPQFIFQYYREEENGRGNFPPRFSGLQFPNYSSELNVNALELDDSALYLCASTYLGRNTGELFFGEGSRLTVL.

The CDR3 DNA sequence: TGTGCCAGCAACAGGGACGGCACTGAAGCTTTCTTT. Translated: CASNRDGTEAFF. This chain joins TRBV6-5 and TRBJ1-1, with D perhaps matching TRBD1 (6 bases). The CDR3 is made up of 12 amino acids. Trimming removed 7 bases from V and 4 bases from J, with 10 bases in between. The germline gives CDR1 MNHEY, CDR2 SVGAGI.

This clone was observed a few times. This chain links TRBV30 with TRBJ2-2, with 9 bases matching TRBD2. Trimming took 2 bases from V and 4 from J; bases not matched to a gene: 8. This CDR3 has 16 amino acids. Germline loops: CDR1 GTSNPN, CDR2 SVGIG (reference sequence). The DNA for the CDR3 is TGTGCCTGGAGTCGAGGCGGGGGGGTGAGCACCGGGGAGCTGTTTTTT. This gives the protein CAWSRGGGVSTGELFF.

V is TRBV19 and J is TRBJ1-1; 7 positions match TRBD1. The ends lost 2 bases at V and 10 bases at J; junction bases unmatched: 7. CDR1 and CDR2 (germline): LNHDA, SQIVND (reference sequence). The CDR3 has 13 residues. CDR3 amino acids: CASSIQGVVGAFF. The CDR3 DNA is TGTGCCAGTAGTATACAGGGGGTCGTTGGAGCTTTCTTT.

V is TRBV15 and J is TRBJ1-2; perhaps TRBD1 as D (6 bases). Germline V CDR1 and CDR2: LNHNV, YYDKDF (reference sequence). This CDR3 spans 15 amino acids. Trimming pared 3 bases from V and 4 bases from J, leaving 15 bases between. CDR3 region: CATSSSLQGSYGYTF. The CDR3 DNA is TGTGCCACCAGCAGTTCCCTTCAGGGGAGCTATGGCTACACCTTC.

The chain links TRBV30 to TRBJ1-1, with D possibly matching TRBD1 (6 bases). Trimming took off 5 bases at V and 2 bases at J, with 12 bases between the two ends. The CDR3 sequence is 13 residues long. Germline assignment: CDR1 GTSNPN and CDR2 SVGIG (reference sequence). CDR3 in amino acids: CAWLNRVNTEAFF. CDR3 coding DNA: TGTGCCTGGCTGAACAGGGTAAACACTGAAGCTTTCTTT.

The chain links TRBV2 to TRBJ1-4, with 8 bases lining up with TRBD1. The CDR3 is 14 amino acids. V lost 6 bases and J lost 2; bases outside the gene matches: 2. Germline V gene sequence: CDR1 SNHLY, CDR2 FYNNEI. CDR3: CASRGQVTNEKLFF. The CDR3 nucleotides read TGTGCCAGCAGGGGACAGGTGACTAATGAAAAACTGTTTTTT.

As concerns this clone: At one end the junction does not follow the germline gene, possibly because of a read error. This chain uses TRBV7-7 with TRBJ2-3; 7 bases match TRBD2. The germline CDR1 and CDR2 sequences are SSHAT and FNYEAQ (reference sequence). The CDR3 length is 14 residues. This chain's CDR3 is CASSSGLESDTQYF. The CDR3 bases are TGTGCTAGCAGCTCCGGACTAGAATCAGATACGCAGTATTTT.

This chain joins TRBV6-5 and TRBJ1-5; D is unresolved. CDR3 length: 15 residues. The V gene lost 0 bases and the J gene lost 1 base, with 7 bases spanning the gap. Germline CDR1 reads MNHEY; CDR2 reads SVGAGI. The CDR3 nucleotides read TGTGCCAGCAGTTACTCGGGAGACAGCAATCAGCCCCAGCATTTT. Amino acids: CASSYSGDSNQPQHF.

In DNA form, the CDR3 reads TGTGCCAGCAGCCCTACAGGGAACTACAATGAGCAGTTCTTC. This gives the protein CASSPTGNYNEQFF. The chain has TRBV5-4 and TRBJ2-1; possible D gene TRBD1, 6 bases. Germline CDR1 is SGHNT and CDR2 is YYREEE (reference sequence). CDR3 length equals 14 residues. V shed 4 bases and J shed 3 bases, with 11 bases lying between them.

The chain employs TRBV2 and TRBJ2-7; 10 positions match TRBD2. The germline V gene encodes CDR1 SNHLY and CDR2 FYNNEI. The length of the CDR3 is 14 residues. After removal of 5 bases from V and 2 bases from J, the junction contained 3 bases not matched to a gene. CDR3 loop: CASSRTSGTYEQYF. Written as DNA, the CDR3 is TGTGCCAGCAGTCGGACTAGCGGAACCTACGAGCAGTACTTC. Looking up the rest from reference TRBV2 and TRBJ2-7 gives the full variable domain: EPEVTQTPSHQVTQMGQEVILRCVPISNHLYFYWYRQILGQKVEFLVSFYNNEISEKSEIFDDQFSVERPDGSNFTLKIRSTKLEDSAMYFCASSRTSGTYEQYFGPGTRLTVT.

The rearrangement links TRBV19 to TRBJ1-1, with D unclear. The V end lost 5 bases, the J end lost 4 bases, and 17 bases lay between the germline ends. CDR1 and CDR2 (germline): LNHDA, SQIVND (reference sequence). CDR3 length: 15 residues. Here the CDR3 reads CASSVTGVDGTEAFF. CDR3 DNA: TGTGCCAGTAGTGTTACCGGGGTGGACGGCACTGAAGCTTTCTTT.

V usage is TRBV7-3 and J usage is TRBJ2-4; 9 bases fit TRBD1. Germline V gene sequence: CDR1 SGHTA, CDR2 FQGTGA. J gave up 8 bases and V 6 bases, and 20 bases lay outside the gene matches. The CDR3 loop spans 18 amino acids. CDR3 in DNA: TGTGCCAGCAGTTGGGACCTACCCTCCGGGACAGGGTGGGACATTCAGTACTTC. Translated: CASSWDLPSGTGWDIQYF. The variable domain in full, completed from reference TRBV7-3 and TRBJ2-4, reads GAGVSQTPSNKVTEKGKYVELRCDPISGHTALYWYRQSLGQGPEFLIYFQGTGAADDSGLPNDRFFAVRPEGSVSTLKIQRTERGDSAVYLCASSWDLPSGTGWDIQYFGAGTRLSVL.

The CDR3 loop reads CASSQVGTDLYEQYF. The DNA for the CDR3 is TGTGCCAGCAGCCAAGTCGGGACAGACCTCTACGAGCAGTACTTC. The chain combines TRBV3-1 (or the pseudogene TRBV3-2) with TRBJ2-7; 7 bases agree with TRBD1. The V and J ends lost 1 base and 3 bases, in that order; junction bases with no gene match: 6. Per germline, CDR1 LGHDT and CDR2 YNNKEL (reference sequence). CDR3 length: 15 residues.

The chain has TRBV4-3 and TRBJ2-2, with a weak D call TRBD1 (7 bases). The CDR3 is 16 residues long. The V gene's germline CDR1 is LGHNA and CDR2 YSLEER. With 3 bases removed from V and 4 bases from J, the gap between germline ends came to 15 bases. The CDR3 DNA reads as TGCGCCAGCAGCCATCGAGGAGGGGGCACCACCGGGGAGCTGTTTTTT. Translation gives CASSHRGGGTTGELFF.

The V call is TRBV5-1, the J call TRBJ1-1; 8 bases map to TRBD1. Germline V gives CDR1 SGHRS, CDR2 YFSETQ. The CDR3 runs 15 residues. The V and J ends lost 0 bases and 1 base, in that order; junction bases with no gene match: 2. The DNA for the CDR3 is TGCGCCAGCAGCTTGGCCCAGGGGGCGAACACTGAAGCTTTCTTT. The encoded protein is CASSLAQGANTEAFF.